What follows are 3 T cell receptor beta chains derived from one specimen sequenced in a study of spatial heterogeneity in lung cancer. General study results and limits: One measure, the expanded intratumoral alpha and beta TCR count, tracked tumor mutation counts.

Each CDR3 protein gets one entry after TCRdb re-called the 5' RACE reads with MiXCR. The repertoire includes 100,000 or so distinct CDR3 sequences, approximately 4% of them detected once, and around 20% sits in the top ten. Specified time point: sample taken at primary tumor resection. These receptors have no identified antigens. This specimen consisted of lung tumor tissue, obtained at surgery. These receptors came from a male donor with early-stage non-small cell lung cancer.

This clonotype was seen a few times. This chain links TRBV6-5 with TRBJ2-7, with D unresolved. This CDR3 is 15 amino acids long. The V and J ends lost 2 bases and 2 bases respectively, with 13 bases between them. The V gene's germline CDR1 is MNHEY and CDR2 SVGAGI. CDR3 region: CASSYQRLEAYEQYF. The CDR3 DNA follows: TGTGCCAGCAGTTACCAACGACTGGAAGCCTACGAGCAGTACTTC.

There are many counts of this clonotype. V gene TRBV3-1 combines with J gene TRBJ2-3; D may be TRBD1 or TRBD2 (5 bases each). This CDR3 has 10 amino acids. CDR1 LGHDT and CDR2 YNNKEL come from the germline V gene (reference sequence). Trimming took 6 bases from V and 10 from J, leaving 8 bases between them. In nucleotides, the CDR3 is TGTGCCAGCAGGGGGGATGCGCAGTATTTT. It is translated as CASRGDAQYF.

In this sample, this clonotype turned up many times. The V and J genes are TRBV12-3 or TRBV12-4 and TRBJ1-3; perhaps TRBD1 as D (5 bases). V was shortened by 8 bases and J by 4 bases, with 15 bases between the two germline ends. This CDR3 contains 14 residues. CDR3 sequence reads: CASLTPGTGNTIYF. CDR3 DNA sequence: TGTGCCAGCCTTACCCCGGGGACCGGAAACACCATATATTTT.